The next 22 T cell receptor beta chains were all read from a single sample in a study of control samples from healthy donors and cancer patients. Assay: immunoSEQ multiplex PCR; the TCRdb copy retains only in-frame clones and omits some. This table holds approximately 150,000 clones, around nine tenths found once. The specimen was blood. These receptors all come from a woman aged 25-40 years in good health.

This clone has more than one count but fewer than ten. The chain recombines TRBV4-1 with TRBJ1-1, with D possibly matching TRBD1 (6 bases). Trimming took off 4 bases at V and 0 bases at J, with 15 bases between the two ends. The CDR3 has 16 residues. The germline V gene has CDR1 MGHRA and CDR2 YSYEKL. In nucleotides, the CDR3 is TGCGCCAGCAGCCGTGTGGTGGGACAAATGAACACTGAAGCTTTCTTT. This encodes CASSRVVGQMNTEAFF.

The CDR3 is CASTLGQISVYGYTF. The CDR3 DNA is TGTGCCAGTACCTTAGGACAGATTTCGGTTTATGGCTACACCTTC. The chain combines TRBV19 with TRBJ1-2, with D perhaps matching TRBD1 (6 bases). The CDR3 is 15 amino acids. Trimming took 7 bases from V and 5 from J, leaving 20 bases between them. The V gene's germline CDR1 is LNHDA and CDR2 SQIVND (reference sequence).

CDR3 residues: CATSTGSGNTIYF. The CDR3 DNA reads as TGTGCCACCTCGACAGGGTCCGGAAACACCATATATTTT. This chain joins TRBV19 and TRBJ1-3, with 7 bases lining up with TRBD1. CDR1 is LNHDA and CDR2 is SQIVND in the germline V gene (reference sequence). The CDR3 sequence is 13 residues long. The J segment lost 4 bases and the V segment lost 10 bases, leaving 7 bases of the junction unmatched.

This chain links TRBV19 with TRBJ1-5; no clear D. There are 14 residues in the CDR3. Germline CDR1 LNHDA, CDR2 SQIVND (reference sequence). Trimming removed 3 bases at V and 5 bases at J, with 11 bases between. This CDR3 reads CASSIPQRDQPQHF. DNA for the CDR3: TGTGCCAGTAGTATCCCGCAACGGGATCAGCCCCAGCATTTT.

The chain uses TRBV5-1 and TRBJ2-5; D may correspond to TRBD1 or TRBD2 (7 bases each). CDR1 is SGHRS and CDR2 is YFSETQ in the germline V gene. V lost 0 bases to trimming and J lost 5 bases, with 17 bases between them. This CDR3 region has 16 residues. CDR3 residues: CASSLALSGGAETQYF. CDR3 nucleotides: TGCGCCAGCAGCTTGGCTCTCTCAGGGGGGGCGGAGACCCAGTACTTC.

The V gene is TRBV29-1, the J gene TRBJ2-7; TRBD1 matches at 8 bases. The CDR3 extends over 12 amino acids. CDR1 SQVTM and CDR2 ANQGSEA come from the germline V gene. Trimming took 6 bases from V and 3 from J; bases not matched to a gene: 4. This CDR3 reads CSVHRGDYEQYF. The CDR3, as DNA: TGCAGCGTCCACAGGGGGGACTACGAGCAGTACTTC.

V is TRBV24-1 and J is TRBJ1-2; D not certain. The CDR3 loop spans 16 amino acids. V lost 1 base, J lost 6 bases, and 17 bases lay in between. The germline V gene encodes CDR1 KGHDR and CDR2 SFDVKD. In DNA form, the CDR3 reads TGTGCCACCAGTGATTTCGGCAGCTCCAAACTGGATGGCTACACCTTC. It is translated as CATSDFGSSKLDGYTF.

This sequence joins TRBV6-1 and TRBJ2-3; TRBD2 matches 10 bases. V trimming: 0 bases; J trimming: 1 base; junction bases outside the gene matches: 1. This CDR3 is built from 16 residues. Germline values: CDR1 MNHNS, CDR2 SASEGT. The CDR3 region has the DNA TGTGCCAGCAGTGAAGCGCTAGCGGGAGGCACAGATACGCAGTATTTT. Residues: CASSEALAGGTDTQYF.

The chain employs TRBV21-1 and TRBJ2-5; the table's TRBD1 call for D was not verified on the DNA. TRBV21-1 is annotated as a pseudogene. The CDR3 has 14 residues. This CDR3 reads CASQTTDREETQYF. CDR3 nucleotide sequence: TGTGCCAGCCAAACAACCGACAGAGAAGAGACCCAGTACTTC.

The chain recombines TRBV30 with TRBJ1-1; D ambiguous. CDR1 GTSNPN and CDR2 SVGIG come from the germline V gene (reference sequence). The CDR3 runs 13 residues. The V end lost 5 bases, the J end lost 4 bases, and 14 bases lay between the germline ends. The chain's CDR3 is CAWHRGSGTEAFF. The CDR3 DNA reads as TGTGCCTGGCACAGAGGGTCCGGCACTGAAGCTTTCTTT.

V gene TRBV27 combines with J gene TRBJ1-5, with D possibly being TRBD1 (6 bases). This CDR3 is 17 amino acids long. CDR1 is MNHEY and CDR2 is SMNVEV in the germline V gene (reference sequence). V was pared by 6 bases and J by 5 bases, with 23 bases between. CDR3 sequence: CASSPLAGAPLDQPQHF. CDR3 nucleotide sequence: TGTGCCAGCAGCCCATTAGCGGGGGCGCCGTTAGATCAGCCCCAGCATTTT.

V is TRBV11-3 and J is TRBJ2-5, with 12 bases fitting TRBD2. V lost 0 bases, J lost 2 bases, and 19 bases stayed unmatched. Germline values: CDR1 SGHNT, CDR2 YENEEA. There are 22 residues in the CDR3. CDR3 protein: CASSLEYTRIGATSGGQETQYF. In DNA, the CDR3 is TGTGCCAGCAGCTTAGAGTACACGAGGATAGGGGCTACTAGCGGGGGGCAAGAGACCCAGTACTTC.

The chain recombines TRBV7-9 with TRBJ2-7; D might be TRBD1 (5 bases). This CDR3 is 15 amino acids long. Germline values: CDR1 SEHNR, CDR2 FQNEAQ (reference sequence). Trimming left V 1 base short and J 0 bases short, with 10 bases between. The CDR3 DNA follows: TGTGCCAGCAGCTTAGACGACAGCCACTCCTACGAGCAGTACTTC. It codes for CASSLDDSHSYEQYF.

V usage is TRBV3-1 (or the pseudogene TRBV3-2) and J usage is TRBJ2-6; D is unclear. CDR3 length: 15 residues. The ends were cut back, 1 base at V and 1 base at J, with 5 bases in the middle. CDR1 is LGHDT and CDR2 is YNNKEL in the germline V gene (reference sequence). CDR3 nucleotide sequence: TGTGCCAGCAGCCAAGGGGCTTCTGGGGCCAACGTCCTGACTTTC. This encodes CASSQGASGANVLTF.

The CDR3, as DNA: TGTGCCAGCGGACAGACCGTCTATGGCTACACCTTC. This sequence encodes CASGQTVYGYTF. This chain joins TRBV28 and TRBJ1-2; maybe TRBD1 (6 bases). Trimming took 8 bases from V and 4 from J, leaving 11 bases between them. The CDR3 has 12 amino acids. Germline lookup yields CDR1 MDHEN and CDR2 SYDVKM.

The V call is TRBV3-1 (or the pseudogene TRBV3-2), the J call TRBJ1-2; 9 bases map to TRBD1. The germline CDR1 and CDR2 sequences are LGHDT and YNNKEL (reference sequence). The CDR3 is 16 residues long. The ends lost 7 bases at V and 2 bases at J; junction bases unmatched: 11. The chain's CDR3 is CASTRGVTGGNYGYTF. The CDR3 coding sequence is TGTGCCAGCACCCGTGGGGTGACAGGGGGAAACTATGGCTACACCTTC.

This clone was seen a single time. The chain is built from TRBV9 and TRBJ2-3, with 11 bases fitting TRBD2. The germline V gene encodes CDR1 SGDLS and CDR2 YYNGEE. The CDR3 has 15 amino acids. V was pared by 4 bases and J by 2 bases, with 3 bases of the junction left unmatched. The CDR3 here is CASSWTSGLTDTQYF. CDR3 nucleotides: TGTGCCAGCAGCTGGACTAGCGGGCTCACAGATACGCAGTATTTT.

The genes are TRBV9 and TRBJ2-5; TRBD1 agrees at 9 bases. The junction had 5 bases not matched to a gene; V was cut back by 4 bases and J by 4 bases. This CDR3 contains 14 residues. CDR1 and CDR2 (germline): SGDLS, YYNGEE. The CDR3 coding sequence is TGTGCCAGCAGCCCGGGACAGGGCTTAGAGACCCAGTACTTC. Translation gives CASSPGQGLETQYF.

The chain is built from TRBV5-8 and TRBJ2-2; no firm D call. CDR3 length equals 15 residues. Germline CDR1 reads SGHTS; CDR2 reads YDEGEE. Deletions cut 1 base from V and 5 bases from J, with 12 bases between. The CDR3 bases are TGTGCCAGCAGCTTGTTGGGATTCGGAACCGGGGAGCTGTTTTTT. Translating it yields CASSLLGFGTGELFF.

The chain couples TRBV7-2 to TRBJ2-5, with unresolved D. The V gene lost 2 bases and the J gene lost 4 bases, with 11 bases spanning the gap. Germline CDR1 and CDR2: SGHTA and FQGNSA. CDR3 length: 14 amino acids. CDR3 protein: CASSLNASPETQYF. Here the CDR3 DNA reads TGTGCCAGCAGCTTAAATGCATCTCCAGAGACCCAGTACTTC. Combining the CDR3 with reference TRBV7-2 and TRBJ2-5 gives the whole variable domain GAGVSQSPSNKVTEKGKDVELRCDPISGHTALYWYRQSLGQGLEFLIYFQGNSAPDKSGLPSDRFSAERTGGSVSTLTIQRTQQEDSAVYLCASSLNASPETQYFGPGTRLLVL.

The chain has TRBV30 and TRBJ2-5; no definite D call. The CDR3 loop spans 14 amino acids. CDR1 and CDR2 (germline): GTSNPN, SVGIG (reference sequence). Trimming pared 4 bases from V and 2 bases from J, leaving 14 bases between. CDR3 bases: TGTGCCTGGATTAACCAAGGGTTGCAAGAGACCCAGTACTTC. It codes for CAWINQGLQETQYF.

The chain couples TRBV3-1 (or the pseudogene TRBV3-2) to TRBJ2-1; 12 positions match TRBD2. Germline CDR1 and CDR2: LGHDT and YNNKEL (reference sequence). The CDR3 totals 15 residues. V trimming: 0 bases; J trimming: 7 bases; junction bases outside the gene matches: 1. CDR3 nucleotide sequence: TGTGCCAGCAGCCAAGAGCTAGCGGGAGGGAATGAGCAGTTCTTC. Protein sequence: CASSQELAGGNEQFF.